This T cell receptor beta chain was sequenced during a study of cytomegalovirus exposure and HLA in healthy donors. Each of the donors was a healthy bone marrow donor. With V trimmed by 0 bases and J by 6 bases, 7 bases remained unmatched. Germline V CDR1 and CDR2: SGHVS, FQNEAQ. This CDR3 has 15 amino acids. It was with 60 Vbeta and 13 Jbeta primers that the PCR ran. Clones were read by immunoSEQ multiplex PCR, and TCRdb kept only the in-frame ones, dropping some. This sample's clone table lists 200,000 or so clones. The chain couples TRBV7-8 to TRBJ2-7; 8 bases fit TRBD1. Sequencing input: PBMCs. This receptor was taken from a boy aged 10-17 years in good health and CMV-seronegative. CDR3 protein: CASSLAVGQGGEQYF. The CDR3 DNA is TGTGCCAGCAGCTTAGCAGTTGGACAGGGAGGCGAGCAGTACTTC.